This entry concerns a single T cell receptor beta chain. Its antigen is unidentified. This record comes from a study of cytomegalovirus exposure and HLA in healthy donors. Across the study: When 300 to 500 donors were genotyped, roughly 78% of them were found to fall in the Caucasian-associated ancestry cluster. Study outcomes and limitations: Another analysis was done later, and it associated roughly 15,000 TCR beta sequences with HLA alleles at 0.05 false discovery rate.

The CDR3 spans 15 residues. Germline V gives CDR1 SGDLS, CDR2 YYNGEE. With 1 base removed from V and 0 bases from J, the gap between germline ends came to 9 bases. The PCR ran on 60 Vbeta and 13 Jbeta primers. The repertoire was sequenced with immunoSEQ multiplex PCR; TCRdb's copy has only in-frame clones and lacks some. The sample carries under 200,000 clones, around three quarters recorded once. This clonotype was obtained from a man aged 50 or older in good health and CMV-seropositive. The sequencing input was PBMCs. The chain carries TRBV9 and TRBJ2-3; D perhaps matches TRBD2 (5 bases). CDR3 protein: CASSVRGSSTDTQYF. The CDR3 DNA follows: TGTGCCAGCAGCGTACGGGGTTCTAGCACAGATACGCAGTATTTT. Together with reference TRBV9 and TRBJ2-3, the CDR3 gives the full variable domain: DSGVTQTPKHLITATGQRVTLRCSPRSGDLSVYWYQQSLDQGLQFLIQYYNGEERAKGNILERFSAQQFPDLHSELNLSSLELGDSALYFCASSVRGSSTDTQYFGPGTRLTVL.